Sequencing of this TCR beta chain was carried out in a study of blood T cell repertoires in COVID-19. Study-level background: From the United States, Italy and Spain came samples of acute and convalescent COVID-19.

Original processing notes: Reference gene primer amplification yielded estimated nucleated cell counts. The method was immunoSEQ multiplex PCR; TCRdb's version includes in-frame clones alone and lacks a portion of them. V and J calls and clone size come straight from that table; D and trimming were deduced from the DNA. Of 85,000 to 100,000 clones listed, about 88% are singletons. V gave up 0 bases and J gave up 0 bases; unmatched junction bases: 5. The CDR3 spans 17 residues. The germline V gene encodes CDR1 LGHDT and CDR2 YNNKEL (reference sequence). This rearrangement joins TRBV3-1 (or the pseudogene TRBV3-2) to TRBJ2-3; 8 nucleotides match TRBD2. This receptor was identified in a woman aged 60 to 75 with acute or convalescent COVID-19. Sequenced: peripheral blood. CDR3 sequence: CASSQEAGVGSTDTQYF. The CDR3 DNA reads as TGTGCCAGCAGCCAAGAAGCGGGGGTGGGTAGCACAGATACGCAGTATTTT.